Here is one T cell receptor (beta chain) with its context. TCRdb processed the 5' RACE reads anew with MiXCR; each CDR3 protein has one entry. This table has 350,000 to 450,000 distinct CDR3 sequences, 20% appearing once. This record comes from a study of CD8 T cells in ankylosing spondylitis. Trimming cost V 3 bases and J 2 bases, with 12 bases left between them. There are 15 residues in the CDR3. Germline values: CDR1 SEHNR, CDR2 FQNEAQ (reference sequence). V usage is TRBV7-9 and J usage is TRBJ2-3; possible D gene TRBD2, 5 bases. Sample: blood, either unsorted or a sorted T cell fraction (not recorded which). This TCR came from a male donor with ankylosing spondylitis or in good health (not recorded which). This CDR3 is CASSFFAGFTDTQYF. CDR3 nucleotide sequence: TGTGCCAGCAGCTTCTTTGCGGGTTTCACAGATACGCAGTATTTT.